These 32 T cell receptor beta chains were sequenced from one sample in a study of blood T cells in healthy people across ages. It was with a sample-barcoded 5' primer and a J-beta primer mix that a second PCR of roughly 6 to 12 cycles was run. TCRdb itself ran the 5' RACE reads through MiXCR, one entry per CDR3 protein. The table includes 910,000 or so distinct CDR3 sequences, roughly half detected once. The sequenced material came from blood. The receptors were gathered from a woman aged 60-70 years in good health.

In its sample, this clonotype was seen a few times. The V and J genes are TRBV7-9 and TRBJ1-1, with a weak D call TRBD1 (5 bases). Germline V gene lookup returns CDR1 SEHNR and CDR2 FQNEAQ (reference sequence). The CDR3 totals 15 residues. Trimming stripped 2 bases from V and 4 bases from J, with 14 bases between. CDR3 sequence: CASSLLVGQGTEAFF. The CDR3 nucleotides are TGTGCCAGCAGCTTATTAGTGGGCCAGGGCACTGAAGCTTTCTTT. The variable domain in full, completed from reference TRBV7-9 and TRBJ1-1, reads DTGVSQNPRHKITKRGQNVTFRCDPISEHNRLYWYRQTLGQGPEFLTYFQNEAQLEKSRLLSDRFSAERPKGSFSTLEIQRTEQGDSAMYLCASSLLVGQGTEAFFGQGTRLTVV.

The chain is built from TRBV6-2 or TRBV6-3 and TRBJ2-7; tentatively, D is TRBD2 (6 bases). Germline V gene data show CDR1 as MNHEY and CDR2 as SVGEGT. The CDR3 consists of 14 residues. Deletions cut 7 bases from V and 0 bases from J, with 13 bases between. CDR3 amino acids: CASTTGRLSYEQYF. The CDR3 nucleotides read TGTGCCAGCACTACGGGGAGGCTCTCCTACGAGCAGTACTTC.

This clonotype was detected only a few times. The CDR3 spells CASSRGGQRNTEAFF. CDR3 coding DNA: TGTGCCAGCAGCCGGGGGGGGCAAAGGAACACTGAAGCTTTCTTT. The rearrangement uses TRBV6-5 and TRBJ1-1; D perhaps matches TRBD1 (6 bases). The ends were cut back, 6 bases at V and 1 base at J, with 15 bases in the middle. This CDR3 has 15 residues. Germline CDR1 MNHEY, CDR2 SVGAGI.

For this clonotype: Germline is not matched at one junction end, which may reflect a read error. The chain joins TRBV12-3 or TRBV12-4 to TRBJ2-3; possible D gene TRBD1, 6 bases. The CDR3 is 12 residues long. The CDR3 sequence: CPSRGSADTQYF. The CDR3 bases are TGTCCCAGCAGGGGTAGCGCAGATACGCAGTATTTT.

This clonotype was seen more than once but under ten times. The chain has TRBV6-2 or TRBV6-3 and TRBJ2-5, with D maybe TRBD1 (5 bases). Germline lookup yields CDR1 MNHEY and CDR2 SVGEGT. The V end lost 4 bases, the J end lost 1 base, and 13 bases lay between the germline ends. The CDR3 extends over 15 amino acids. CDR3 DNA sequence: TGTGCCAGCAGTTCCGCTCGACAGATCCAAGAGACCCAGTACTTC. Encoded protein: CASSSARQIQETQYF.

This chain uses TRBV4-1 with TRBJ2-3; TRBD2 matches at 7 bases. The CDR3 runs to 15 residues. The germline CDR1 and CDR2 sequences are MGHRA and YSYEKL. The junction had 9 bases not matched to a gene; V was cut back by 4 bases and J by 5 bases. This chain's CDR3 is CASSLWTREGDTQYF. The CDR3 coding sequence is TGCGCCAGCAGCCTCTGGACTAGAGAGGGAGATACGCAGTATTTT.

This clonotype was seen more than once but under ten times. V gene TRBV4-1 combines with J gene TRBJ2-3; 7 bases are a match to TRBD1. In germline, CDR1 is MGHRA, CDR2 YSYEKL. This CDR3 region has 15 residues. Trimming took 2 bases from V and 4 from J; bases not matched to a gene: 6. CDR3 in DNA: TGCGCCAGCAGCCAATCTGGGACAGTTGCAGATACGCAGTATTTT. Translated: CASSQSGTVADTQYF.

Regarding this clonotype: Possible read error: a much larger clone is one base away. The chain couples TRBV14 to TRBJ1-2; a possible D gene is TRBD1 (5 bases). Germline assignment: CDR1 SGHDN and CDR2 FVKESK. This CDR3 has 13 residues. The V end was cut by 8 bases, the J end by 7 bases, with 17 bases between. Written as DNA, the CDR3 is TGTGCCAGCGGCCCCAATGGGGGGACTGGCTACACCTTC. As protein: CASGPNGGTGYTF.

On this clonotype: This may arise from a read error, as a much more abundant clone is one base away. The CDR3, as DNA: TGTACCAGCAGCCGAACAGGGGAGTCTCTACGTGAGCAGTACTTC. As protein: CTSSRTGESLREQYF. This chain links TRBV4-2 with TRBJ2-5; 7 positions match TRBD1. The CDR3 consists of 15 residues. Germline-derived CDR1 and CDR2 are LGHNA and YNFKEQ.

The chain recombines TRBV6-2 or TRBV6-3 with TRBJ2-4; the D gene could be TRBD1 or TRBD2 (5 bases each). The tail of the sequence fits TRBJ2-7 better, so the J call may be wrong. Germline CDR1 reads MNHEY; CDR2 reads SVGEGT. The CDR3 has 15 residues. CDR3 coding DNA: TGTGCCAGCGGAACACCGGGACGGGCAACCTACGAGCAGTACTTC. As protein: CASGTPGRATYEQYF.

DNA of the CDR3: TGTGCCACCAGTGATAAACAGGGTCAGCCCCAGCATTTT. Translated, it gives CATSDKQGQPQHF. The chain links TRBV24-1 to TRBJ1-5; a possible D gene is TRBD1 (6 bases). CDR3 length: 13 amino acids. Deletions cut 3 bases from V and 6 bases from J, with 8 bases between. Germline lookup yields CDR1 KGHDR and CDR2 SFDVKD.

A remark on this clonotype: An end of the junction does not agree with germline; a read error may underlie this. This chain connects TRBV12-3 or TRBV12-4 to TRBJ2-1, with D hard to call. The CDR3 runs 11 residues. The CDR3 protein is CTSSPRTEQFF. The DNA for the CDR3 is TGTACCAGTTCCCCTCGGACTGAGCAGTTCTTC.

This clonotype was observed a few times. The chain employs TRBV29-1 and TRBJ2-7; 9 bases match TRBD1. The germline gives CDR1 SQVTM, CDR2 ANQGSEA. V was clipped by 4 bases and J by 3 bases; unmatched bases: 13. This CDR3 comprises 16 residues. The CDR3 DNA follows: TGCAGCGTTGCAGGTCAAACCGGGACAGGGTTCTACGAGCAGTACTTC. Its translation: CSVAGQTGTGFYEQYF.

The CDR3 DNA follows: TGTGCCAGCAGCGGTAGCGGGATCGGGAATACGCAGTATTTT. Protein sequence: CASSGSGIGNTQYF. The J gene is TRBJ2-3, the V gene TRBV9; 8 bases align to TRBD2. The CDR3 is made up of 14 amino acids. Germline V gene lookup returns CDR1 SGDLS and CDR2 YYNGEE. After removal of 3 bases from V and 7 bases from J, the junction contained 7 bases not matched to a gene.

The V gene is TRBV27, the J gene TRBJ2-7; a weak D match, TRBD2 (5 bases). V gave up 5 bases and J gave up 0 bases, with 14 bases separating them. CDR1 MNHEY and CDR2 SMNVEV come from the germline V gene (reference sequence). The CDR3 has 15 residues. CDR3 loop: CASSHSSDFSYEQYF. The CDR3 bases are TGTGCCAGCAGTCATAGCTCGGACTTCTCCTACGAGCAGTACTTC.

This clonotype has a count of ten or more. CDR3 sequence reads: CASSLVGGVLYF. CDR3 in DNA: TGTGCCAGCAGCTTAGTCGGAGGCGTACTGTACTTC. The gene calls are TRBV7-2 and TRBJ2-7, with D possibly being TRBD2 (5 bases). The V end lost 1 base, the J end lost 12 bases, and 13 bases lay between the germline ends. Germline assignment: CDR1 SGHTA and CDR2 FQGNSA. The CDR3 loop spans 12 amino acids.

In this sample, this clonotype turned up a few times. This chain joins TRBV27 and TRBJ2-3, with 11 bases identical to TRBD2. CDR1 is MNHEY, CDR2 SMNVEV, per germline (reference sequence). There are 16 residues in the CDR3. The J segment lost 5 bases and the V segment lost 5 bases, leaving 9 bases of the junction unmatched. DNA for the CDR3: TGTGCCAGCAGTGAAAAACTAGCGGGAGTCAGAGATACGCAGTATTTT. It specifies CASSEKLAGVRDTQYF.

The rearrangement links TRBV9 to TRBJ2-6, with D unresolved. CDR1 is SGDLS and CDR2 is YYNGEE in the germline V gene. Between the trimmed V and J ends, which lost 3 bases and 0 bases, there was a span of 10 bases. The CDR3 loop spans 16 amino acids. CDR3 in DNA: TGTGCCAGCAGCGGACTTCTCTACTCTGGGGCCAACGTCCTGACTTTC. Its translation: CASSGLLYSGANVLTF.

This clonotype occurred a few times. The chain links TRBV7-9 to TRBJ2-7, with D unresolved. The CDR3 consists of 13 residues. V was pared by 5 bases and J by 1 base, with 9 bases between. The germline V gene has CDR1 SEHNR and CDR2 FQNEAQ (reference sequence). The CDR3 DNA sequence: TGTGCCAGCAGCACAGCCGGATCCTACGAGCAGTACTTC. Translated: CASSTAGSYEQYF.

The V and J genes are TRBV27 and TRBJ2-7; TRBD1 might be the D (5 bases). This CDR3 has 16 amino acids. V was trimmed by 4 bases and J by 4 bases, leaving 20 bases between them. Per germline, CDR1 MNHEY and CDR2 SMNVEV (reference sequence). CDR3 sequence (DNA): TGTGCCAGCAGTTCCTCCGTAAAGGGGAAGGCTTACGAGCAGTACTTC. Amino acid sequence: CASSSSVKGKAYEQYF.

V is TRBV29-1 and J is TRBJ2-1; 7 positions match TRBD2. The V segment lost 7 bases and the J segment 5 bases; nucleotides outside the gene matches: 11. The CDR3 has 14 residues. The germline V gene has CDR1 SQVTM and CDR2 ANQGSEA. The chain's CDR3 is CSAGTRTSNNEQFF. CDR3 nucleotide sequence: TGCAGCGCTGGGACGAGGACTAGTAACAATGAGCAGTTCTTC.

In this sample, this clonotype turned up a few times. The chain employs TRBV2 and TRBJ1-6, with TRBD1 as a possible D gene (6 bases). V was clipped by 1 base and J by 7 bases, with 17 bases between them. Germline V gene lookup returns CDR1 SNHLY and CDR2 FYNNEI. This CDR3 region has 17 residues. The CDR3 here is CASSEVGTPHWNSPLHF. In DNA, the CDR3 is TGTGCCAGCAGTGAAGTCGGGACACCTCACTGGAATTCACCCCTCCACTTT.

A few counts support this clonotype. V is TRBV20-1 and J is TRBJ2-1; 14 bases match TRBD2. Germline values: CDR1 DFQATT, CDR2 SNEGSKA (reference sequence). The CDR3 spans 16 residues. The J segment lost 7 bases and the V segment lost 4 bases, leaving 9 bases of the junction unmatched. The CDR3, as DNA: TGCAGTGCTACAATATCGGGACTAGCGGGAGTGAATGAGCAGTTCTTC. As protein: CSATISGLAGVNEQFF.

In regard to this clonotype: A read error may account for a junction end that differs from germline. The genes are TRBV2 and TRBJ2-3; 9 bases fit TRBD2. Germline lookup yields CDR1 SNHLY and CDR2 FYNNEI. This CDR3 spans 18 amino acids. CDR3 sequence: CASTEPSGRIYFVDTQYF. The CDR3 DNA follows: TGTGCCAGCACGGAGCCCAGCGGGAGGATCTATTTTGTAGATACACAGTATTTT.

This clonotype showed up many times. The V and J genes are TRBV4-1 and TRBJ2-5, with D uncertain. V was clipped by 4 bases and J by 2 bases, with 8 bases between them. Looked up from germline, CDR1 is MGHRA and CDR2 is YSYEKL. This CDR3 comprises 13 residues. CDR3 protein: CASSLVVQETQYF. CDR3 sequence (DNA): TGCGCCAGCAGCCTTGTGGTTCAAGAGACCCAGTACTTC.

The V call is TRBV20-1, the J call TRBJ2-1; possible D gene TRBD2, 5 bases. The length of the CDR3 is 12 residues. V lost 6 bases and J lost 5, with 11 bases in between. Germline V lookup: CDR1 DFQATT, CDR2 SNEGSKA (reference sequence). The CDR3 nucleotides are TGCAGTGCACCCCTGGGAGACAATGAGCAGTTCTTC. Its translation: CSAPLGDNEQFF.

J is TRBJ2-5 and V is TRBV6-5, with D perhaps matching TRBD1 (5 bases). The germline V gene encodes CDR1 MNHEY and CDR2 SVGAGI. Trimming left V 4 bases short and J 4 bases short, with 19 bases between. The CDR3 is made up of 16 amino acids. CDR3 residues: CASSSRSLQGTETQYF. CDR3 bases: TGTGCCAGCAGTTCCCGTAGCCTCCAGGGTACAGAGACCCAGTACTTC.

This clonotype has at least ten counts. The CDR3, as DNA: TGTGCCAGCCGGGAACGTGGAACCGACTCCTACGAGCAGTACTTC. Protein product: CASRERGTDSYEQYF. This sequence joins TRBV27 and TRBJ2-7, with D possibly matching TRBD2 (5 bases). The CDR3 is made up of 15 amino acids. V dropped 8 bases and J dropped 0 bases, with 17 bases sitting between them. Germline assignment: CDR1 MNHEY and CDR2 SMNVEV (reference sequence).

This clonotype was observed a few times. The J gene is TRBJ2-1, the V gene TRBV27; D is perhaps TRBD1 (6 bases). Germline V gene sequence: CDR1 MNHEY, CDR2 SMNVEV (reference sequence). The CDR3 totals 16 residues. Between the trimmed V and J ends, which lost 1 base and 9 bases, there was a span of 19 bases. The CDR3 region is CASSLLRSQGRGEQFF. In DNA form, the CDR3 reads TGTGCCAGCAGTTTATTGAGGTCACAGGGTCGGGGTGAGCAGTTCTTC.

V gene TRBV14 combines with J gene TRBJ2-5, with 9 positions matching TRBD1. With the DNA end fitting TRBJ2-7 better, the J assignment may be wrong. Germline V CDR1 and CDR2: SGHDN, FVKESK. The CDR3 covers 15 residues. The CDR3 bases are TGTGCCAGCAGCCAAGGTGGGACAGGGTTTTTCGAGCAGTACTTC. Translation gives CASSQGGTGFFEQYF.

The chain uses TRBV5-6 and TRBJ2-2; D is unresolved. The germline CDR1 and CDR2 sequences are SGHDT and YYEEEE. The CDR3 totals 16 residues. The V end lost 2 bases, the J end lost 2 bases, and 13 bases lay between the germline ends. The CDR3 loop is CASSLDRGVNTGELFF. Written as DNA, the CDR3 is TGTGCCAGCAGCTTAGATAGAGGAGTTAACACCGGGGAGCTGTTTTTT.

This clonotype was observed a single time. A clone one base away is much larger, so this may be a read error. CDR3 protein: CSRRRVPYEQYF. CDR3 coding DNA: TGCAGTCGACGCAGGGTTCCCTACGAGCAGTACTTC. The chain uses TRBV20-1 and TRBJ2-5; weak D call: TRBD1 (5 bases). The tail of the sequence fits TRBJ2-7 better, so the J call may be wrong. Germline loops: CDR1 DFQATT, CDR2 SNEGSKA (reference sequence). The CDR3 has 12 residues.